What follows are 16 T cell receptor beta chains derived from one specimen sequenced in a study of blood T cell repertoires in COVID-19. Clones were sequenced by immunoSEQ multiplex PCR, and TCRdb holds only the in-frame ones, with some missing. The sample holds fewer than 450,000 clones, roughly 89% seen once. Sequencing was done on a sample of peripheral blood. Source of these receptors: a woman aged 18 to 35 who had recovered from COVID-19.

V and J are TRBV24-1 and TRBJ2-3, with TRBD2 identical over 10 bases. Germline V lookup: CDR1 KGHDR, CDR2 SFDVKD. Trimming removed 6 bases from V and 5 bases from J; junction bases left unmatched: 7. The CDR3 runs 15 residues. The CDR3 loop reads CATSLAGAGVDTQYF. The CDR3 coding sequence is TGTGCCACCAGTCTAGCGGGAGCTGGGGTAGATACGCAGTATTTT.

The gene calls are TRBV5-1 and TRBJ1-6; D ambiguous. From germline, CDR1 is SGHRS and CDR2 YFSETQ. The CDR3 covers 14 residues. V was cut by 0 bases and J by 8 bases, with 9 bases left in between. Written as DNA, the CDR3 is TGCGCCAGCAGCTTGGGGCAGAAGTATTCACCCCTCCACTTT. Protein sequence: CASSLGQKYSPLHF.

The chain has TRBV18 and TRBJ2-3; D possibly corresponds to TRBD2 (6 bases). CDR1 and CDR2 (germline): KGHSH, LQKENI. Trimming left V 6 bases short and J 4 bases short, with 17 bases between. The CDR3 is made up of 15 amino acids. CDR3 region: CASSLAMFGPDTQYF. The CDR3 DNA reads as TGTGCCAGCTCTCTAGCGATGTTTGGGCCAGATACGCAGTATTTT.

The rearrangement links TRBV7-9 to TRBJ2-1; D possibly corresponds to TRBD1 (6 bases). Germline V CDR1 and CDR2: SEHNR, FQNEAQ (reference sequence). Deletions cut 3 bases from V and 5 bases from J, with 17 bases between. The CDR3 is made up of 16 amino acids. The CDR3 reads CASSLTRDTWDNEQFF. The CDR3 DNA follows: TGTGCCAGCAGCTTGACCCGGGACACATGGGACAATGAGCAGTTCTTC.

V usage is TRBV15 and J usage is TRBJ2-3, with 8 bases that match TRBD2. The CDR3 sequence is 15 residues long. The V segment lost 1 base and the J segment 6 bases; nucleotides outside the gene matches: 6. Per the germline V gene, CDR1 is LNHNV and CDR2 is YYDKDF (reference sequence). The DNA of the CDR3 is TGTGCCACCAGCAGAGGAAGCGGGAGCCGGGATACGCAGTATTTT. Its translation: CATSRGSGSRDTQYF.

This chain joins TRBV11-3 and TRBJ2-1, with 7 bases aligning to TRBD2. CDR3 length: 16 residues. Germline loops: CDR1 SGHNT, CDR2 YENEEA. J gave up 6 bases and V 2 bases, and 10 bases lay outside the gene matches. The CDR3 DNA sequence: TGTGCCAGCAGCTTAAGCGGGACCTTCGCCGGCAATGAGCAGTTCTTC. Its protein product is CASSLSGTFAGNEQFF.

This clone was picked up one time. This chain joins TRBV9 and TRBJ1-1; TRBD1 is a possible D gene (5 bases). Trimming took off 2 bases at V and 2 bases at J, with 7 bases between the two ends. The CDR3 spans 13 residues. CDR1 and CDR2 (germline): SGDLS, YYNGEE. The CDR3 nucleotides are TGTGCCAGCAGCGTCCAGGGAAACACTGAAGCTTTCTTT. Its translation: CASSVQGNTEAFF. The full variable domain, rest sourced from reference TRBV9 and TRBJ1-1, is DSGVTQTPKHLITATGQRVTLRCSPRSGDLSVYWYQQSLDQGLQFLIQYYNGEERAKGNILERFSAQQFPDLHSELNLSSLELGDSALYFCASSVQGNTEAFFGQGTRLTVV.

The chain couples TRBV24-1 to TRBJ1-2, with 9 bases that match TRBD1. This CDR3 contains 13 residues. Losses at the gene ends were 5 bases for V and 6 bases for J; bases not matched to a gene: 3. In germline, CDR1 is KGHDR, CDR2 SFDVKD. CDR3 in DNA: TGTGCCACCAGTGGGGACAGGGTTAATGGCTACACCTTC. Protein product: CATSGDRVNGYTF.

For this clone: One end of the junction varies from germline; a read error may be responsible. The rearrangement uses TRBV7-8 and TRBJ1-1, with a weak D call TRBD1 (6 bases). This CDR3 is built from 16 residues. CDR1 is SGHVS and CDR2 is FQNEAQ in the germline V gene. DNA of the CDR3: TGTGCCAGCAGCACCCACAGGGAGAGGGCGAACACTGAAGTTTTCTTT. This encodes CASSTHRERANTEVFF.

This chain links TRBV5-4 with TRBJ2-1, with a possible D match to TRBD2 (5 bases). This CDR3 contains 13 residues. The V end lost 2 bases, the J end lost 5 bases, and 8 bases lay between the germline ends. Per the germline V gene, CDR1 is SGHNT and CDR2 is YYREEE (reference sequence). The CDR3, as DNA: TGTGCCAGCAGCTTACCGGGGAACAATGAGCAGTTCTTC. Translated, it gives CASSLPGNNEQFF.

The CDR3 coding sequence is TGTGCCAGCAGCCAGTCCGGGGGTTATGGCTACACCTTC. Its translation: CASSQSGGYGYTF. The chain couples TRBV3-1 (or the pseudogene TRBV3-2) to TRBJ1-2; D may be TRBD1 (5 bases). In germline, CDR1 is LGHDT, CDR2 YNNKEL (reference sequence). Trimming left V 3 bases short and J 5 bases short, with 10 bases between. CDR3 length: 13 amino acids.

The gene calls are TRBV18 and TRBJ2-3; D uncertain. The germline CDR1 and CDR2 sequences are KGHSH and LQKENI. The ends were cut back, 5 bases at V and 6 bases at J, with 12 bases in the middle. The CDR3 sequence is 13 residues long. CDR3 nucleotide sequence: TGTGCCAGCTCATCTGACATTGTGGATACGCAGTATTTT. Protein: CASSSDIVDTQYF.

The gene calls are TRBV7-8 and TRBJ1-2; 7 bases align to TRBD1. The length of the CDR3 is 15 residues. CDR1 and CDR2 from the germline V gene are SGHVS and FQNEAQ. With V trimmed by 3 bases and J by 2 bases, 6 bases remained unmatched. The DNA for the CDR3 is TGTGCCAGCAGCTTGGCTCGGGACAGAAACTATGGCTACACCTTC. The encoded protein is CASSLARDRNYGYTF.

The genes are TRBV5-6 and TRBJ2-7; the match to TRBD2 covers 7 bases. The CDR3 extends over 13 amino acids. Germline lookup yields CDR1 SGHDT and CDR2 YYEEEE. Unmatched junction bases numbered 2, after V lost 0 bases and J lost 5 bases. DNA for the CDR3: TGTGCCAGCAGCTTGGGCGGGGGAGACGAGCAGTACGTC. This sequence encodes CASSLGGGDEQYV.

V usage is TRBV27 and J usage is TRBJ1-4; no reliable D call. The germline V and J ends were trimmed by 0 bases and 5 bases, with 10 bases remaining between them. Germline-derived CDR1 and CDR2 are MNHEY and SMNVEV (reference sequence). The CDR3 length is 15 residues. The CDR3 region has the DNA TGTGCCAGCAGTTTATCGACATATTCGAATGAAAAACTGTTTTTT. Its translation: CASSLSTYSNEKLFF.

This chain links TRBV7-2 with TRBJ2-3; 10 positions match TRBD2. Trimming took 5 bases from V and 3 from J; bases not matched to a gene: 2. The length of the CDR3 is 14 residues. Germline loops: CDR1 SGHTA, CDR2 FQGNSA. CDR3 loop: CASSMTSGTDTQYF. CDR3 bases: TGTGCCAGCAGCATGACTAGCGGGACAGATACGCAGTATTTT.